The present T cell receptor (beta chain) was sequenced within a study of shared clonotypes between healthy human individuals. Across the study: Each donor's CD8 memory used one plate, CD8 naive two, each CD4 subset three. Study observations and caveats: Blood alone was sampled, and tissue repertoires likely differ. Generation probabilities were higher for clonotypes shared across all four sorted-subset donors than for unshared ones. Of the naive CD4 clonotypes, roughly 5.2% were shared across a few donors.

Repertoires were generated with immunoSEQ multiplex PCR, while TCRdb's copy carries only in-frame clones and drops some. The profile shows approximately 1,000,000 clones, around three quarters of them singletons. As to this clone: Its antigen is unknown.

This TCR derives from a man aged 18 to 30 in good health. Some clones in this sample may be carry-over from other donors' samples. What was sequenced was memory CD4+ T cells from PBMCs. Stated subset: CD45RA-negative fraction.

The CDR3 DNA is TGTGCCAGCAGCTCGGGACAGGCCTCCTACGAGCAGTACTTC. It yields the protein CASSSGQASYEQYF. The rearrangement uses TRBV27 and TRBJ2-7; 8 bases agree with TRBD1. The ends lost 6 bases at V and 0 bases at J; junction bases unmatched: 4. Germline CDR1 MNHEY, CDR2 SMNVEV (reference sequence). The CDR3 runs to 14 residues.